These 9 T cell receptor beta chains were sequenced from one sample in a study of siplizumab effects on memory and regulatory T cells. Sequenced by immunoSEQ multiplex PCR; TCRdb stores in-frame clones only, minus some. The sample yields approximately 75,000 clones, 93% seen once. The sequenced sample consisted of CD8+ T cells sorted from blood. All receptors come from a human donor in good health.

The V and J genes are TRBV2 and TRBJ2-3, with 7 nucleotides matching TRBD2. The CDR3 has 14 amino acids. V shed 5 bases, J shed 2 bases, and the junction held 4 bases outside the gene matches. CDR1 is SNHLY, CDR2 FYNNEI, per germline. CDR3 nucleotides: TGTGCCAGCAGTCGGGACTACTACACAGATACGCAGTATTTT. It codes for CASSRDYYTDTQYF.

The chain has TRBV7-6 and TRBJ1-5; D remains unclear. Germline CDR1 SGHVS, CDR2 FNYEAQ. V was clipped by 6 bases and J by 0 bases, with 12 bases between them. The length of the CDR3 is 15 residues. The CDR3 protein is CASSEAADSNQPQHF. DNA for the CDR3: TGTGCCAGCAGTGAGGCGGCGGATAGCAATCAGCCCCAGCATTTT.

The CDR3, as DNA: TGTGCCAGCACCGGACACCCTAACACAGATACGCAGTATTTT. This codes for CASTGHPNTDTQYF. This chain joins TRBV9 and TRBJ2-3, with D possibly TRBD1 on 5 matching bases. From germline, CDR1 is SGDLS and CDR2 YYNGEE. V lost 6 bases, J lost 2 bases, and 13 bases lay in between. The CDR3 is made up of 14 amino acids.

The chain employs TRBV7-3 and TRBJ1-3; possibly TRBD1 for D (6 bases). Per germline, CDR1 SGHTA and CDR2 FQGTGA. The CDR3 runs 15 residues. Between the trimmed V and J ends, which lost 4 bases and 2 bases, there was a span of 12 bases. The CDR3, as DNA: TGTGCCAGCAGCTCCGCTCCAGGGGCTGGAAACACCATATATTTT. It is translated as CASSSAPGAGNTIYF.

This sequence joins TRBV4-3 and TRBJ2-1; D is ambiguous. Germline V gives CDR1 LGHNA, CDR2 YSLEER. The CDR3 covers 13 residues. V gave up 3 bases and J gave up 5 bases, with 8 bases separating them. The CDR3 here is CASSHAINNEQFF. CDR3 nucleotides: TGCGCCAGCAGCCATGCTATTAACAATGAGCAGTTCTTC.

This rearrangement joins TRBV30 to TRBJ2-6; unclear D gene. The CDR3 runs to 13 residues. In germline, CDR1 is GTSNPN, CDR2 SVGIG (reference sequence). V was shortened by 5 bases and J by 1 base, with 6 bases between the two germline ends. This CDR3 reads CAWGVSGANVLTF. CDR3 bases: TGTGCCTGGGGGGTTTCTGGGGCCAACGTCCTGACTTTC.

This clone was seen only a few times. The rearrangement links TRBV19 to TRBJ1-5; D ambiguous. The CDR3 contains 13 residues. Germline lookup yields CDR1 LNHDA and CDR2 SQIVND (reference sequence). Trimming cost V 2 bases and J 5 bases, with 7 bases left between them. The CDR3 sequence: CASSISPYQPQHF. CDR3 nucleotide sequence: TGTGCCAGTAGTATATCCCCGTATCAGCCCCAGCATTTT.

CDR3 in amino acids: CASSQGLEAPLYF. The CDR3 DNA reads TGTGCCAGCAGCCAGGGACTAGAGGCGCCCTTATACTTC. The chain is built from TRBV5-4 and TRBJ2-7; 8 bases are a match to TRBD2. The CDR3 is 13 amino acids. Germline CDR1 SGHNT, CDR2 YYREEE (reference sequence). V shed 4 bases, J shed 13 bases, and the junction held 13 bases outside the gene matches.

V gene TRBV9 combines with J gene TRBJ2-5; 7 bases match TRBD1. The junction had 15 bases not matched to a gene; V was cut back by 3 bases and J by 4 bases. The length of the CDR3 is 17 residues. CDR1 and CDR2 from the germline V gene are SGDLS and YYNGEE. This CDR3 reads CASSGVHRPPGGETQYF. CDR3 DNA sequence: TGTGCCAGCAGCGGAGTCCATCGCCCCCCAGGGGGAGAGACCCAGTACTTC.